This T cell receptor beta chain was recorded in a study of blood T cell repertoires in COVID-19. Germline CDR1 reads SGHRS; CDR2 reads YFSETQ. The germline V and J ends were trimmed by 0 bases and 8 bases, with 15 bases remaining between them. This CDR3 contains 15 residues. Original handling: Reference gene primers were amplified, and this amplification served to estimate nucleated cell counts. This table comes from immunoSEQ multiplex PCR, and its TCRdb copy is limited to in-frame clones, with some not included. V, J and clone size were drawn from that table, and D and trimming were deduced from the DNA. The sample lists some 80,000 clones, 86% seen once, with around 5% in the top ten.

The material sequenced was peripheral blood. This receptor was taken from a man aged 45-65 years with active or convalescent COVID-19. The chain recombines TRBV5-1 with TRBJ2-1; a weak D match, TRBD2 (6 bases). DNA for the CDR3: TGCGCCAGCAGCTTGGCCCCGACTAGTCTCGATGAGCAGTTCTTC. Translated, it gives CASSLAPTSLDEQFF.